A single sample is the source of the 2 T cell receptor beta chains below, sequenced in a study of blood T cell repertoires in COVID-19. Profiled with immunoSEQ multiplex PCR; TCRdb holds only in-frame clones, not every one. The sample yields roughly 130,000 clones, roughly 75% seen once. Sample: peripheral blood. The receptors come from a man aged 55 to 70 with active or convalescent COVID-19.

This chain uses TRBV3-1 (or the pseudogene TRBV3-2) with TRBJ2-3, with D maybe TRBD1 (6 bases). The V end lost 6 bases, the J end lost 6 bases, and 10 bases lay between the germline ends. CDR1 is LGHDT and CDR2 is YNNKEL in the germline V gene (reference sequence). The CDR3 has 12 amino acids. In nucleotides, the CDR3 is TGTGCCAGCAGTGGCACAGGGGATACGCAGTATTTT. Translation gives CASSGTGDTQYF.

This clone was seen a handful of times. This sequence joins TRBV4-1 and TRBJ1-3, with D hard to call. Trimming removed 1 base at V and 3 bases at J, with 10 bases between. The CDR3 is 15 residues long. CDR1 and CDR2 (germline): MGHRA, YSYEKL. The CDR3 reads CASSQGSTGGNTIYF. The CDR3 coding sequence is TGCGCCAGCAGCCAAGGAAGCACGGGTGGAAACACCATATATTTT.